This T cell receptor beta chain is from a study of cytomegalovirus exposure and HLA in healthy donors. The study, taken as a whole, reports: The authors enumerated some 170 TCR beta chains as linked to cytomegalovirus. Among the most significant clusters, several appeared linked to common viral pathogens in a later analysis.

In regard to this clone: Its target is not known.

V lost 2 bases, J lost 4 bases, and 19 bases lay in between. CDR3 size: 17 residues. Germline CDR1 reads SGHTA; CDR2 reads FQGNSA. Researchers ran the PCR with 60 Vbeta and 13 Jbeta primers. The assay was immunoSEQ multiplex PCR, and TCRdb's table has in-frame clones only and misses some. The table lists 55,000 to 80,000 clones, almost 85% of them singletons. This TCR was sampled from a man between 18 and 35 years old in good health and CMV-seronegative. Sequenced input: PBMCs. This chain connects TRBV7-2 to TRBJ2-3; D might be TRBD2 (6 bases). The CDR3 region has the DNA TGTGCCAGCAGCTTACGAATCACGGGAGTATTTGCAGATACGCAGTATTTT. It translates to CASSLRITGVFADTQYF.